Listed below are T cell receptor beta chains from one sample, sequenced in a study of control samples from healthy donors and cancer patients. Libraries were prepared by immunoSEQ multiplex PCR; TCRdb keeps only in-frame clonotypes and omits some of them. The table has over 90,000 clones, roughly nine tenths seen once. Sequenced material: blood. These receptors were taken from a woman between 18 and 30 years old in good health. Each CDR3 is given with its conserved first and last residue. D genes are given only for firm matches. Not every row has a clone size; where given, it reads once, few, many or a size class.

J gene,clone size,V gene,D gene,CDR3 DNA,CDR3 protein
TRBJ2-2,.,TRBV3-1/TRBV3-2,TRBD2,TGTGCCAGCAGCCGTACTAGCGGGGGGGCCTTTGGGGAGCTGTTTTTT,CASSRTSGGAFGELFF
TRBJ1-2,.,TRBV29-1,.,TGCAGCGCCCTCGAGGGCCGTCGAGGCTACACCTTC,CSALEGRRGYTF
TRBJ2-5,.,TRBV6-1,TRBD1,TGTGCCAGCAGTGAAAGTAGGGGGCTCCAAGAGACCCAGTACTTC,CASSESRGLQETQYF
TRBJ2-7,.,TRBV6-5,.,TGTGCCAGCAGTTACCTTATTTCTAGTTCCTACGAGCAGTACTTC,CASSYLISSSYEQYF
TRBJ1-2,.,TRBV4-1,.,TGCGCCAGCAGCCAAGGGGTTTCCTATGGCTACACCTTC,CASSQGVSYGYTF
TRBJ1-2,.,TRBV12-5,.,TGTGCTAGTGGTTTGGTTGAGAGTAACTATGGCTACACCTTC,CASGLVESNYGYTF
TRBJ2-1,.,TRBV25-1,.,TGTGCCAGCAGGGACTCCTACAATGAGCAGTTCTTC,CASRDSYNEQFF
TRBJ1-1,.,TRBV6-5,.,TGTGCCGGAGCCCCCGATAGGGACACTGAAGCTTTCTTT,CAGAPDRDTEAFF
TRBJ1-5,.,TRBV27,.,TGTGCCAGAATTACAGGGTATCAGCCCCAGCATTTT,CARITGYQPQHF
TRBJ2-7,.,TRBV30,.,TGTGCCTGGGCCTACGTACAGGGTTTCCACTACGAGCAGTACTTC,CAWAYVQGFHYEQYF
TRBJ2-1,once,TRBV5-6,.,TGTGCCAGCAGCTCCAGCTCCTACAATGAGCAGTTCTTC,CASSSSSYNEQFF
TRBJ2-5,.,TRBV6-5,TRBD2,TGTGCCAGCAGCCCGGGACTAGTACAAGAGACCCAGTACTTC,CASSPGLVQETQYF
TRBJ1-1,.,TRBV21-1,.,TGTGCCATTAGATCACTGGACCAAGCTTTCTTT,CAIRSLDQAFF
TRBJ2-5,.,TRBV13,TRBD2,TGTGCCAGCAGCTTAAGCGGGGGGGCCAAAGAGACCCAGTACTTC,CASSLSGGAKETQYF
TRBJ2-7,.,TRBV29-1,.,TGCAGCGTGAAGGGCCTAGGACCCTCCTCCGAGCAGTACTTC,CSVKGLGPSSEQYF
TRBJ1-2,.,TRBV7-8,TRBD1,TGTGCCAGCAGCTCACTAACAGGGGGCATCTATGGCTACACCTTC,CASSSLTGGIYGYTF
TRBJ1-2,.,TRBV5-1,.,TGCGCCAGCAGCTTGACACCGAACTATGGCTACACCTTC,CASSLTPNYGYTF
TRBJ2-3,.,TRBV28,.,TGTGCCAGCACCTTCATTGGAGCTAGCACAGATACGCAGTATTTT,CASTFIGASTDTQYF
TRBJ2-1,.,TRBV5-1,TRBD2,TGCGCCAGCAGCCTCGGACTAGCGGGGGCTTACAATGAGCAGTTCTTC,CASSLGLAGAYNEQFF
TRBJ2-2,.,TRBV6-5,TRBD1,TGTGCCAGCAGTTACGCCAGGGGGCGCACCGGGGAGCTGTTTTTT,CASSYARGRTGELFF
TRBJ2-7,.,TRBV5-4,.,TGTGCCAGCAGCCGTCGCTTTGAGGGCGAGCAGTACTTC,CASSRRFEGEQYF
TRBJ1-2,.,TRBV12-3/TRBV12-4,.,TGTGCCAGCAGTTTAAATCCGAACTATGGCTACACCTTC,CASSLNPNYGYTF
TRBJ2-7,.,TRBV5-4,.,TGTGCCAGCAGCCCACGGACGCAGGGGGGGGACGAGCAGTACTTC,CASSPRTQGGDEQYF
TRBJ1-6,.,TRBV19,.,TGTGCCAGTAGTATCCTCGACCCCCTCCAGGGGAGTTCTAATTCACCCCTCCACTTT,CASSILDPLQGSSNSPLHF
TRBJ1-2,.,TRBV28,.,TGTGCCACCTACAGGCTCCCCGAGGGGGGCTACACCTTC,CATYRLPEGGYTF
TRBJ1-1,.,TRBV10-1,.,TGCGCCAGCAGTGAGTCGAATTGGGCCACTGAAGCTTTCTTT,CASSESNWATEAFF
TRBJ2-7,.,TRBV10-3,.,TGTGCCATCAAACCGGGGACGCTCTACGAGCAGTACTTC,CAIKPGTLYEQYF
TRBJ1-4,.,TRBV28,.,TGTGCCAGCAGTCTCACTCCGGTCCCTAATGAAAAACTGTTTTTT,CASSLTPVPNEKLFF
TRBJ2-1,.,TRBV24-1,.,TGTGCCACCAGTGATCCCGGCCATGTCGGAGGTGAGCAGTTCTTC,CATSDPGHVGGEQFF
TRBJ1-1,.,TRBV5-8,TRBD1,TGTGCCAGCAGGCCTACAGGGGGGGGCACTGAAGCTTTCTTT,CASRPTGGGTEAFF
TRBJ2-3,.,TRBV14,.,TGTGCCAGCAGCCAAGTAGGGCTTGGCACAGATACGCAGTATTTT,CASSQVGLGTDTQYF
TRBJ2-7,.,TRBV10-3,.,TGTGCCATCAGAGCGGACACCTCTTCCTACGAGCAGTACTTC,CAIRADTSSYEQYF
TRBJ1-6,.,TRBV7-9,.,TGTGCCAGCAGCTCATTAACCGGGGGAAGCTCCTATAATTCACCCCTCCACTTT,CASSSLTGGSSYNSPLHF
TRBJ1-5,.,TRBV7-8,.,TGTGCCAGCAGCTTAGAGGGGGGGAATCAGCCCCAGCATTTT,CASSLEGGNQPQHF
TRBJ2-3,.,TRBV20-1,TRBD2,TGCAGTGCTAGTCTTGGGGGACTAGCGGGGTACACAGATACGCAGTATTTT,CSASLGGLAGYTDTQYF
TRBJ1-1,.,TRBV6-5,.,TGTGCCAGCAGTTACGGTCGGACTCCTAAGTTAGCTTTCTTT,CASSYGRTPKLAFF
TRBJ1-2,.,TRBV3-1/TRBV3-2,.,TGTGCCAGCAGGAAGCCAGGTGTGGATGGCTACACCTTC,CASRKPGVDGYTF
TRBJ2-7,once,TRBV18,.,TGTGCCAGCTCACCACTGGGGCAGGTCCCCTACGAGCAGTACTTC,CASSPLGQVPYEQYF
TRBJ2-2,once,TRBV6-5,.,TGTGCCAGCAGTAATGAAGAGGCCGGGGAGCCGTTTTTT,CASSNEEAGEPFF
TRBJ1-2,.,TRBV4-1,.,TGCGCCAGCAGCCTCAAACCGAGGGATAACTATGGCTACACCTTC,CASSLKPRDNYGYTF
TRBJ2-7,.,TRBV30,.,TGTGCCTGGAGACTCCAAGGGGACTACGAGCAGTACTTC,CAWRLQGDYEQYF
TRBJ1-1,.,TRBV2,.,TGTGCCAGCAGCCGACCGACAGTGAACACTGAAGCTTTCTTT,CASSRPTVNTEAFF
TRBJ1-1,.,TRBV2,.,TGTGCCAGCTTTTTTAATTGGGGCACTGAAGCTTTCTTT,CASFFNWGTEAFF
TRBJ2-1,.,TRBV6-5,.,TGTGTCAGCAGTTACGTAGCGTACAATGAGCAGTTCTTC,CVSSYVAYNEQFF
TRBJ2-1,.,TRBV4-1,TRBD2,TGCGCCAGCAGCCATAGCGGGACCAACAATGAGCAGTTCTTC,CASSHSGTNNEQFF
TRBJ1-2,.,TRBV5-1,.,TGCGCCAGCAGGCCGGAACAGGTCCTTGGCTACACCTTC,CASRPEQVLGYTF
TRBJ1-4,.,TRBV24-1,.,TGTGCCACCAGTGATGGGGACTCTGGCCCCCTTAATGAAAAACTGTTTTTT,CATSDGDSGPLNEKLFF
TRBJ2-6,.,TRBV6-5,.,TGTGCCAGCAGTTACGGCATCTCTGGGGCCAACGTCCTGACTTTC,CASSYGISGANVLTF
TRBJ1-3,.,TRBV7-2,TRBD1,TGTGCCAGCAGCTTGACAGGGCTAGCTGGAAACACCATATATTTT,CASSLTGLAGNTIYF
TRBJ1-1,.,TRBV19,.,TGTGCCAGTAGTATAGAAACGGTCGACACTGAAGCTTTCTTT,CASSIETVDTEAFF
TRBJ1-1,.,TRBV18,.,TGTGCCAGCTCACCCGGACTCGCTCCTGAAGCTTTCTTT,CASSPGLAPEAFF
TRBJ2-4,once,TRBV3-1/TRBV3-2,.,TGTGCCAGCAGTCCCCGGCAGGGGCAAGCCAAAAACATTCAGTACTTC,CASSPRQGQAKNIQYF
TRBJ2-7,.,TRBV7-9,TRBD2,TGTGCCAGCAGCTACGGGACTAGCGGGCGGCTCGAGCAGTACTTC,CASSYGTSGRLEQYF
TRBJ2-2,.,TRBV5-4,.,TGTGCCAGCAGCCCCCAGAACACCGGGGAGCTGTTTTTT,CASSPQNTGELFF
TRBJ1-4,.,TRBV7-9,.,TGTGCCAGCAGCGAAAAATGGTCGGGTTTTATTGGTGAAAAACTGTTTTTT,CASSEKWSGFIGEKLFF
TRBJ1-4,once,TRBV18,.,TGTGCCAGCTCACCCGAGGGGTACCCAAGAGAAAAACTGTTTTTT,CASSPEGYPREKLFF
TRBJ2-4,.,TRBV30,.,TGTGCCTGGAGTGTACCGGGAGCCAAAAACATTCAGTACTTC,CAWSVPGAKNIQYF
TRBJ1-6,.,TRBV27,TRBD1,TGTGCCAGCAGATCTCGACAGGGTGTTAATTCACCCCTCCACTTT,CASRSRQGVNSPLHF